This T cell receptor (beta chain) derives from a study of PD-L1 blockade in urothelial cancer. Across the study: Median blood clonality was around 0.08, with tens of thousands of unique TCRs. Study observations and caveats: Below-median pretreatment blood TCR clonality was a predictor of better survival.

Details on this clone: What it binds is not known.

Stated time point: peripheral blood 6 weeks after treatment start. Locally advanced or metastatic urothelial carcinoma was diagnosed in the patients. Assay: immunoSEQ multiplex PCR; the TCRdb copy retains only in-frame clones and omits some. The profile shows tens of thousands of clones, 88% of them singletons. In germline, CDR1 is SGHRS, CDR2 YFSETQ. V lost 4 bases, J lost 0 bases, and 25 bases lay in between. The CDR3 is made up of 19 amino acids. The chain uses TRBV5-1 and TRBJ1-1, with TRBD1 as a possible D gene (5 bases). The sample here was PBMCs, taken around atezolizumab (anti-PD-L1) treatment. The TCR sequence derives from a man in his sixties with urothelial cancer. CDR3 in DNA: TGCGCCAGCAGCCCAAATTCAGGGAGGAGGTCAGGTCTGAACACTGAAGCTTTCTTT. This sequence encodes CASSPNSGRRSGLNTEAFF.